This entry lists 24 T cell receptor beta chains sequenced from one sample in a study of control samples from healthy donors and cancer patients. Clones were sequenced by immunoSEQ multiplex PCR, and TCRdb holds only the in-frame ones, with some missing. This sample has about 94,000 clones, with more than 85% found just once. Sequenced material: blood. The receptors were gathered from a woman aged 50 to 65 in good health.

CDR3 nucleotide sequence: TGTGCCAGCAGCCCTAGGACGGCCTCCTACGAGCAGTACTTC. Residues: CASSPRTASYEQYF. This chain connects TRBV19 to TRBJ2-7, with D uncertain. CDR3 length equals 14 residues. V lost 9 bases and J 0 bases, leaving 15 bases between the germline ends. Germline V gene data show CDR1 as LNHDA and CDR2 as SQIVND (reference sequence).

The chain recombines TRBV27 with TRBJ2-7, with 13 bases lining up with TRBD2. This CDR3 spans 17 amino acids. Germline-derived CDR1 and CDR2 are MNHEY and SMNVEV (reference sequence). Germline trimming cut 3 bases from V and 7 bases from J; bases unmatched to any gene: 12. The CDR3 reads CASSLGLAGLNPGEQYF. The CDR3 DNA sequence: TGTGCCAGCAGTTTGGGACTAGCGGGACTAAACCCGGGAGAGCAGTACTTC.

The chain employs TRBV7-9 and TRBJ1-1; TRBD1 agrees at 7 bases. The CDR3 spans 15 residues. The junction had 5 bases not matched to a gene; V was cut back by 3 bases and J by 1 base. From germline, CDR1 is SEHNR and CDR2 FQNEAQ (reference sequence). The chain's CDR3 is CASSLTGSPNTEAFF. In DNA form, the CDR3 reads TGTGCCAGCAGCTTGACAGGGTCCCCGAACACTGAAGCTTTCTTT.

The V call is TRBV7-2, the J call TRBJ2-7; unclear D gene. Trimming took 5 bases from V and 4 from J, leaving 15 bases between them. The CDR3 has 14 residues. The germline V gene has CDR1 SGHTA and CDR2 FQGNSA. The CDR3 reads CASSPERRAYEQYF. The CDR3 DNA sequence: TGTGCCAGCAGCCCAGAGCGTCGGGCTTACGAGCAGTACTTC.

The J gene is TRBJ1-2, the V gene TRBV11-2; D not certain. This CDR3 spans 12 amino acids. The germline gives CDR1 SGHAT, CDR2 FQNNGV. Between the trimmed V and J ends, which lost 2 bases and 2 bases, there was a span of 3 bases. The CDR3 bases are TGTGCCAGCAGCTTACGGAACTATGGCTACACCTTC. It translates to CASSLRNYGYTF.

The V and J genes are TRBV25-1 and TRBJ2-1, with D maybe TRBD1 (5 bases). This CDR3 comprises 15 residues. V was cut by 1 base and J by 3 bases, with 10 bases left in between. CDR1 and CDR2 (germline): MGHDK, SYGVNS. CDR3 sequence: CASSEWGGDYNEQFF. The DNA for the CDR3 is TGTGCCAGCAGTGAATGGGGCGGAGACTACAATGAGCAGTTCTTC.

This clone was seen more than once but under ten times. The chain links TRBV7-9 to TRBJ2-6; D unclear. CDR3 length equals 19 residues. The ends were cut back, 5 bases at V and 1 base at J, with 21 bases in the middle. The germline V gene encodes CDR1 SEHNR and CDR2 FQNEAQ (reference sequence). The chain's CDR3 is CASSPPPGPSRSGANVLTF. DNA for the CDR3: TGTGCCAGCAGCCCTCCCCCGGGCCCGAGTCGATCTGGGGCCAACGTCCTGACTTTC.

This chain uses TRBV19 with TRBJ1-1; TRBD1 aligns across 8 bases. The V gene's germline CDR1 is LNHDA and CDR2 SQIVND (reference sequence). With 4 bases clipped from V and 4 bases from J, the junction kept 5 bases outside the gene matches. The CDR3 covers 14 residues. The CDR3 DNA reads as TGTGCCAGTAGTAGGACAGGGTTCGGCACTGAAGCTTTCTTT. Its protein is CASSRTGFGTEAFF.

The rearrangement joins TRBV5-4 to TRBJ2-3; D uncertain. The V and J ends lost 1 base and 3 bases respectively, with 3 bases between them. The CDR3 length is 12 residues. Germline CDR1 and CDR2: SGHNT and YYREEE (reference sequence). The CDR3 region has the DNA TGTGCCAGCAGCTTGAGGACAGATACGCAGTATTTT. Residues: CASSLRTDTQYF.

The chain is built from TRBV25-1 and TRBJ2-2; tentatively, D is TRBD1 (5 bases). Looked up from germline, CDR1 is MGHDK and CDR2 is SYGVNS. CDR3 length: 12 residues. The germline V and J ends were trimmed by 7 bases and 6 bases, with 9 bases remaining between them. Written as DNA, the CDR3 is TGTGCCAGCACCCTAGGGGCCGGGGAGCTGTTTTTT. Translation: CASTLGAGELFF.

This clone was seen a handful of times. The V gene is TRBV7-6, the J gene TRBJ2-3, with a possible D match to TRBD2 (5 bases). Per germline, CDR1 SGHVS and CDR2 FNYEAQ. The CDR3 is 14 amino acids. V lost 6 bases, J lost 2 bases, and 12 bases lay in between. The CDR3, as DNA: TGTGCCAGCAGTTCGCGCCGGGACACAGATACGCAGTATTTT. Residues: CASSSRRDTDTQYF.

The V and J genes are TRBV7-8 and TRBJ2-7; unclear D gene. Trimming shortened V by 1 base and J by 4 bases, and 17 bases separated the two germline ends. CDR1 SGHVS and CDR2 FQNEAQ come from the germline V gene. The CDR3 is made up of 16 amino acids. CDR3 loop: CASSLGRGGSTYEQYF. CDR3 DNA sequence: TGTGCCAGCAGCTTAGGGCGTGGCGGCTCAACATACGAGCAGTACTTC. Looking up the rest from reference TRBV7-8 and TRBJ2-7 gives the full variable domain: GAGVSQSPRYKVAKRGQDVALRCDPISGHVSLFWYQQALGQGPEFLTYFQNEAQLDKSGLPSDRFFAERPEGSVSTLKIQRTQQEDSAVYLCASSLGRGGSTYEQYFGPGTRLTVT.

This chain joins TRBV7-2 and TRBJ2-2, with D perhaps matching TRBD2 (6 bases). V was clipped by 8 bases and J by 0 bases, with 13 bases between them. CDR1 SGHTA and CDR2 FQGNSA come from the germline V gene. The CDR3 spans 15 residues. The CDR3 region has the DNA TGTGCCAGCCCGCGCGGGGACTCGAACACCGGGGAGCTGTTTTTT. It translates to CASPRGDSNTGELFF. Drawing the rest from reference TRBV7-2 and TRBJ2-2, the complete variable domain is GAGVSQSPSNKVTEKGKDVELRCDPISGHTALYWYRQSLGQGLEFLIYFQGNSAPDKSGLPSDRFSAERTGGSVSTLTIQRTQQEDSAVYLCASPRGDSNTGELFFGEGSRLTVL.

This sequence joins TRBV7-6 and TRBJ2-5, with D possibly being TRBD1 (6 bases). The CDR3 runs 15 residues. CDR1 is SGHVS, CDR2 FNYEAQ, per germline. V was trimmed by 3 bases and J by 5 bases, leaving 16 bases between them. In DNA form, the CDR3 reads TGTGCCAGCAGCTTGGAGCCACAGGGACGGGAGACCCAGTACTTC. This gives the protein CASSLEPQGRETQYF.

The chain recombines TRBV9 with TRBJ2-2, with TRBD2 matching 8 bases. The V gene's germline CDR1 is SGDLS and CDR2 YYNGEE. V gave up 4 bases and J gave up 6 bases; unmatched junction bases: 8. This CDR3 spans 15 amino acids. The CDR3 bases are TGTGCCAGCAGCCCCACCCTCGGGAGGGCCGGGGAGCTGTTTTTT. As protein: CASSPTLGRAGELFF.

V usage is TRBV28 and J usage is TRBJ2-7, with TRBD2 identical over 8 bases. J was trimmed by 4 bases and V by 5 bases; bases with no gene match: 10. The CDR3 extends over 15 amino acids. Germline V gene sequence: CDR1 MDHEN, CDR2 SYDVKM. The CDR3 DNA sequence: TGTGCCAGCAGTCCGCGGGGGGTGGGTGTATACGAGCAGTACTTC. Protein: CASSPRGVGVYEQYF.

This chain uses TRBV7-9 with TRBJ1-2, with a weak D call TRBD1 (5 bases). V was pared by 3 bases and J by 4 bases, with 9 bases between. Germline CDR1 reads SEHNR; CDR2 reads FQNEAQ (reference sequence). CDR3 length equals 13 residues. CDR3 coding DNA: TGTGCCAGCAGCTTTGACAGATCCTATGGCTACACCTTC. Its protein is CASSFDRSYGYTF.

The rearrangement uses TRBV5-1 and TRBJ2-7, with TRBD1 matching 8 bases. The CDR3 loop spans 16 amino acids. Germline V lookup: CDR1 SGHRS, CDR2 YFSETQ. Trimming removed 5 bases from V and 1 base from J; junction bases left unmatched: 11. Written as DNA, the CDR3 is TGCGCCAGCAGGATAAGCTCAGGGGGCTCTTCCTACGAGCAGTACTTC. It translates to CASRISSGGSSYEQYF.

This sequence joins TRBV19 and TRBJ1-2; unclear D gene. CDR1 is LNHDA and CDR2 is SQIVND in the germline V gene (reference sequence). This CDR3 contains 12 residues. V lost 5 bases and J lost 4, with 8 bases in between. The CDR3 sequence is CASSALSYGYTF. Here the CDR3 DNA reads TGTGCCAGTAGTGCACTTAGCTATGGCTACACCTTC.

This chain links TRBV15 with TRBJ2-7, with D possibly matching TRBD1 (5 bases). Germline-derived CDR1 and CDR2 are LNHNV and YYDKDF (reference sequence). This CDR3 region has 15 residues. The V gene lost 0 bases and the J gene lost 4 bases, with 13 bases spanning the gap. The CDR3 is CATSRDISQGYEQYF. CDR3 DNA sequence: TGTGCCACCAGCAGAGATATTAGCCAGGGATACGAGCAGTACTTC.

V and J are TRBV11-3 and TRBJ2-6; 7 positions match TRBD2. The CDR3 has 15 amino acids. Germline V gives CDR1 SGHNT, CDR2 YENEEA. V lost 5 bases to trimming and J lost 4 bases; unmatched junction nucleotides: 5. As DNA, the CDR3 is TGTGCCAGCAGCCCCGGGGGGTCCGGGGCCAACGTCCTGACTTTC. Its translation is CASSPGGSGANVLTF.

This clone appeared once. The gene calls are TRBV20-1 and TRBJ2-5, with a possible D match to TRBD2 (5 bases). The germline V and J ends were trimmed by 3 bases and 9 bases, with 17 bases remaining between them. Germline V gene sequence: CDR1 DFQATT, CDR2 SNEGSKA (reference sequence). The CDR3 has 13 residues. The CDR3 DNA sequence: TGCAGTGCTAGTGGCGGAAACCCGAGGGCCCAGTACTTC. Translating gives CSASGGNPRAQYF.

The chain employs TRBV5-1 and TRBJ1-2; D is possibly TRBD1 (6 bases). Germline-derived CDR1 and CDR2 are SGHRS and YFSETQ. This CDR3 has 14 amino acids. V lost 0 bases and J 4 bases, leaving 10 bases between the germline ends. The CDR3: CASSLVTGPYGYTF. The DNA for the CDR3 is TGCGCCAGCAGCTTGGTGACAGGCCCCTATGGCTACACCTTC.

The V and J genes are TRBV7-2 and TRBJ1-1; 7 bases are shared with TRBD1. The junction had 9 bases not matched to a gene; V was cut back by 10 bases and J by 4 bases. The CDR3 loop spans 13 amino acids. CDR1 is SGHTA and CDR2 is FQGNSA in the germline V gene. The CDR3 DNA reads TGTGCCACCGCTCTTACAGGGGTCACTGAAGCTTTCTTT. Protein product: CATALTGVTEAFF.